What follows are 11 T cell receptor beta chains derived from one specimen sequenced in a study of T cell responses to AZD1222 COVID-19 vaccine. Generated by immunoSEQ multiplex PCR, the TCRdb table keeps only in-frame clones and is missing some. This repertoire shows just under 150,000 clones, around 90% found once; its top ten account for about 5%. Material: peripheral blood, obtained 28 days after the second dose of the MenACWY control vaccine. The receptor source for this set is an adult who received the MenACWY meningococcal vaccine as a control.

V and J are TRBV7-2 and TRBJ2-2; D is undetermined. The germline gives CDR1 SGHTA, CDR2 FQGNSA. The CDR3 contains 14 residues. V dropped 5 bases and J dropped 7 bases, with 14 bases sitting between them. The CDR3 protein is CASSATTWDGELFF. CDR3 sequence (DNA): TGTGCCAGCAGCGCAACCACTTGGGACGGGGAGCTGTTTTTT.

The chain links TRBV6-6 to TRBJ1-3; a weak D match, TRBD1 (6 bases). Deletions cut 2 bases from V and 7 bases from J, with 12 bases between. Germline CDR1 MNHNY, CDR2 SVGAGI (reference sequence). The CDR3 covers 14 residues. The CDR3 is CASSYPRDMNTIYF. DNA of the CDR3: TGTGCCAGCAGTTACCCTCGGGACATGAACACCATATATTTT.

The rearrangement joins TRBV6-2 or TRBV6-3 to TRBJ1-1; 10 nucleotides align to TRBD1. Germline CDR1 and CDR2: MNHEY and SVGEGT. The J segment lost 0 bases and the V segment lost 6 bases, leaving 10 bases of the junction unmatched. The CDR3 is 17 amino acids. The CDR3 bases are TGTGCCAGCAGCGGCCCGGGGGACAGGGGCATGAACACTGAAGCTTTCTTT. Protein product: CASSGPGDRGMNTEAFF.

This chain links TRBV9 with TRBJ2-7; 10 positions agree with TRBD1. Germline loops: CDR1 SGDLS, CDR2 YYNGEE. This CDR3 has 17 amino acids. V shed 0 bases and J 5 bases; nucleotides not matched to a gene: 11. The CDR3 here is CASSVGIGRQGANEQYF. Written as DNA, the CDR3 is TGTGCCAGCAGCGTAGGTATAGGGAGACAGGGGGCCAACGAGCAGTACTTC.

This clone appeared once. V is TRBV6-2 or TRBV6-3 and J is TRBJ1-6; D call uncertain. The V gene lost 1 base and the J gene lost 10 bases, with 8 bases spanning the gap. Germline loops: CDR1 MNHEY, CDR2 SVGEGT. This CDR3 is 13 amino acids long. CDR3 bases: TGTGCCAGCAGTTACTACCGCAGCTCACCCCTCCACTTT. This codes for CASSYYRSSPLHF.

The chain links TRBV27 to TRBJ1-5; D perhaps matches TRBD1 (6 bases). CDR1 is MNHEY and CDR2 is SMNVEV in the germline V gene (reference sequence). V lost 2 bases to trimming and J lost 5 bases, with 13 bases between them. The CDR3 contains 15 residues. The CDR3 sequence is CASSLNQGTDQPQHF. In DNA, the CDR3 is TGTGCCAGCAGTTTAAATCAGGGGACTGATCAGCCCCAGCATTTT.

The chain is built from TRBV7-2 and TRBJ2-1; maybe TRBD1 (6 bases). Germline V gene data show CDR1 as SGHTA and CDR2 as FQGNSA. Trimming left V 5 bases short and J 8 bases short, with 19 bases between. The CDR3 spans 15 residues. CDR3 in DNA: TGTGCCAGCAGCCCGAGTTTCAGGGGCCGGGATGAGCAGTTCTTC. The encoded protein is CASSPSFRGRDEQFF.

The J gene is TRBJ1-3, the V gene TRBV21-1. TRBV21-1 is deemed a pseudogene. This CDR3 has 16 amino acids. CDR3 sequence (DNA): TGTGCCAGCAGCAAAGGTGGTCCCCACGCTGGAAACACCATATATTTT. Its translation: CASSKGGPHAGNTIYF.

In this sample, this clone turned up a few times. V gene TRBV7-2 combines with J gene TRBJ2-2; D gene uncertain. This CDR3 comprises 15 residues. CDR1 is SGHTA, CDR2 FQGNSA, per germline. The V end lost 2 bases, the J end lost 3 bases, and 10 bases lay between the germline ends. CDR3: CASSLISVHTGELFF. The DNA of the CDR3 is TGTGCCAGCAGCTTAATTTCGGTACACACCGGGGAGCTGTTTTTT.

This chain uses TRBV29-1 with TRBJ2-5; tentatively, D is TRBD1 (6 bases). Looked up from germline, CDR1 is SQVTM and CDR2 is ANQGSEA. Between the trimmed V and J ends, which lost 1 base and 2 bases, there was a span of 14 bases. The CDR3 length is 15 residues. The CDR3 DNA sequence: TGCAGCGTTGAAGCCAGGGGACACCCTCAAGAGACCCAGTACTTC. Amino acids: CSVEARGHPQETQYF.

The rearrangement joins TRBV7-9 to TRBJ1-1; no clear D. The CDR3 has 14 amino acids. Germline values: CDR1 SEHNR, CDR2 FQNEAQ (reference sequence). V gave up 5 bases and J gave up 1 base, with 11 bases separating them. CDR3 in amino acids: CASSPIITNTEAFF. The CDR3 DNA is TGTGCCAGCAGCCCCATAATAACGAACACTGAAGCTTTCTTT. The full variable domain, in which reference TRBV7-9 and TRBJ1-1 provide the parts outside the CDR3, is DTGVSQNPRHKITKRGQNVTFRCDPISEHNRLYWYRQTLGQGPEFLTYFQNEAQLEKSRLLSDRFSAERPKGSFSTLEIQRTEQGDSAMYLCASSPIITNTEAFFGQGTRLTVV.